These 16 T cell receptor beta chains were all obtained from the same sample, sequenced in a study of T cells in localized non-small cell lung cancer (dated by TCRdb to 2020 to 2021). Libraries were constructed by the immunoSEQ multiplex PCR assay. Entries here come from immuneACCESS through TCRdb and include only in-frame sequences with V and J called. Some clones fail to appear in such tables; in the studies checked, an unresolved V gene covers under half of the shortfall, and the cause of the remainder is unknown. Present in this sample are under 95,000 clones, approximately 80% of which were seen just once. The ten largest account for roughly 9.8% of the sample. Sequenced here: peripheral blood, sampled before any cancer treatment. These receptors came from a female donor at least 60 years old with stage I lung adenocarcinoma.

This rearrangement joins TRBV13 to TRBJ1-1; D gene unclear. V was trimmed by 0 bases and J by 3 bases, leaving 8 bases between them. Germline CDR1 is PRHDT and CDR2 is FYEKMQ (reference sequence). The CDR3 extends over 14 amino acids. The CDR3 DNA reads TGTGCCAGCAGCTTAGGGCTCGGGTACACTGAAGCTTTCTTT. Translation: CASSLGLGYTEAFF.

The gene calls are TRBV6-6 and TRBJ1-1, with no clear D. CDR1 is MNHNY and CDR2 is SVGAGI in the germline V gene (reference sequence). V shed 6 bases and J shed 5 bases, with 19 bases lying between them. CDR3 length: 15 residues. This chain's CDR3 is CASSTEGGLGTEAFF. CDR3 nucleotide sequence: TGTGCCAGCAGCACGGAGGGAGGATTGGGAACTGAAGCTTTCTTT.

The rearrangement joins TRBV2 to TRBJ2-7; 12 nucleotides align to TRBD2. Trimming took 6 bases from V and 6 from J; bases not matched to a gene: 9. In germline, CDR1 is SNHLY, CDR2 FYNNEI. This CDR3 comprises 15 residues. The CDR3 spells CASRRLAGASGEQYF. The CDR3 DNA reads as TGTGCCAGCAGGAGACTAGCGGGAGCGTCTGGCGAGCAGTACTTC.

This clone was counted between two and nine times. The chain carries TRBV6-6 and TRBJ1-2; D unresolved. V was clipped by 5 bases and J by 0 bases, with 7 bases between them. CDR3 size: 13 residues. Germline V gene data show CDR1 as MNHNY and CDR2 as SVGAGI (reference sequence). The CDR3 DNA follows: TGTGCCAGCAGTCCGGGTTCTAACTATGGCTACACCTTC. Amino acid sequence: CASSPGSNYGYTF.

The V call is TRBV13, the J call TRBJ2-5, with 11 positions matching TRBD2. The CDR3 runs to 18 residues. The germline gives CDR1 PRHDT, CDR2 FYEKMQ (reference sequence). V was pared by 5 bases and J by 2 bases, with 13 bases of the junction left unmatched. The CDR3 is CASSRLPPLAGVQETQYF. The CDR3, as DNA: TGTGCCAGCAGCCGCCTCCCACCACTAGCGGGGGTACAAGAGACCCAGTACTTC.

This clone was observed a handful of times. The V and J genes are TRBV6-6 and TRBJ1-4; no firm D call. This CDR3 has 15 residues. Germline V gene lookup returns CDR1 MNHNY and CDR2 SVGAGI (reference sequence). V dropped 7 bases and J dropped 1 base, with 13 bases sitting between them. In nucleotides, the CDR3 is TGTGCCAGCATTTCCGACCCGCGAACTAATGAAAAACTGTTTTTT. Translating it yields CASISDPRTNEKLFF.

This clone came up a few times. The chain uses TRBV11-2 and TRBJ2-7; TRBD2 is a possible D gene (6 bases). V dropped 5 bases and J dropped 4 bases, with 18 bases sitting between them. CDR3 length equals 15 residues. CDR1 and CDR2 (germline): SGHAT, FQNNGV. This CDR3 is CASSPFGSGGYEQYF. The CDR3 DNA is TGTGCCAGCAGCCCGTTCGGCAGTGGGGGGTACGAGCAGTACTTC.

J is TRBJ1-3 and V is TRBV7-2; 7 nucleotides align to TRBD1. The V and J ends lost 6 bases and 7 bases, in that order; junction bases with no gene match: 3. Germline CDR1 is SGHTA and CDR2 is FQGNSA. This CDR3 comprises 12 residues. CDR3 DNA: TGTGCCAGCAGTCCAGGGGGTAACACCATATATTTT. Translation: CASSPGGNTIYF.

This clone was observed a single time. The chain uses TRBV7-2 and TRBJ2-1; unclear D gene. V lost 5 bases and J 0 bases, leaving 5 bases between the germline ends. In germline, CDR1 is SGHTA, CDR2 FQGNSA. This CDR3 has 13 residues. The CDR3: CASSPSSYNEQFF. The CDR3 bases are TGTGCCAGCAGCCCGTCCTCCTACAATGAGCAGTTCTTC.

This chain connects TRBV9 to TRBJ2-5; TRBD2 agrees at 15 bases. The germline V gene encodes CDR1 SGDLS and CDR2 YYNGEE. The CDR3 is 18 amino acids. V shed 2 bases, J shed 4 bases, and the junction held 9 bases outside the gene matches. The CDR3 nucleotides read TGTGCCAGCAGCGTGAGCCTCCGGACTAGCGGGGGGGGAGAGACCCAGTACTTC. It is translated as CASSVSLRTSGGGETQYF.

The chain is built from TRBV7-9 and TRBJ2-3; D unclear. CDR3 length: 12 residues. The V end was cut by 10 bases, the J end by 5 bases, with 13 bases between. Germline CDR1 is SEHNR and CDR2 is FQNEAQ (reference sequence). The CDR3 nucleotides are TGTGCCATCGACCGCATGGGAGATACGCAGTATTTT. Translation gives CAIDRMGDTQYF. Combining the CDR3 with reference TRBV7-9 and TRBJ2-3 gives the whole variable domain DTGVSQNPRHKITKRGQNVTFRCDPISEHNRLYWYRQTLGQGPEFLTYFQNEAQLEKSRLLSDRFSAERPKGSFSTLEIQRTEQGDSAMYLCAIDRMGDTQYFGPGTRLTVL.

This clone was counted at least ten times. V and J are TRBV19 and TRBJ1-1; D is uncertain. This CDR3 has 13 amino acids. Between the trimmed V and J ends, which lost 2 bases and 3 bases, there was a span of 7 bases. Germline-derived CDR1 and CDR2 are LNHDA and SQIVND (reference sequence). CDR3 DNA sequence: TGTGCCAGTAGTATAACAGCAGACACTGAAGCTTTCTTT. Residues: CASSITADTEAFF.

The V gene is TRBV18, the J gene TRBJ2-7, with a tentative D call TRBD1 (6 bases). Per germline, CDR1 KGHSH and CDR2 LQKENI. CDR3 length equals 14 residues. V lost 3 bases to trimming and J lost 3 bases, with 12 bases between them. The CDR3 protein is CASSPGQTIYEQYF. The CDR3 region has the DNA TGTGCCAGCTCACCGGGACAAACTATCTACGAGCAGTACTTC.

V and J are TRBV6-5 and TRBJ1-3; TRBD1 aligns across 9 bases. This CDR3 spans 15 amino acids. The V and J ends lost 4 bases and 3 bases, in that order; junction bases with no gene match: 4. Germline CDR1 reads MNHEY; CDR2 reads SVGAGI. CDR3 sequence (DNA): TGTGCCAGCAGTTCAGGGGGACAGGGTGGAAACACCATATATTTT. Its protein product is CASSSGGQGGNTIYF.

V and J are TRBV11-2 and TRBJ2-7; D not resolved. Germline CDR1 SGHAT, CDR2 FQNNGV. CDR3 size: 15 residues. Trimming removed 2 bases from V and 0 bases from J, with 11 bases in between. The CDR3 coding sequence is TGTGCCAGCAGCTTACTTATCGCCAGCTCCTACGAGCAGTACTTC. Translated: CASSLLIASSYEQYF.

This clone was seen more than once but under ten times. CDR3 coding DNA: TGTGCCAGCAGTTCAGTAGGACAGGGCTTACACAATGAGCAGTTCTTC. Its protein product is CASSSVGQGLHNEQFF. This chain links TRBV27 with TRBJ2-1; TRBD1 agrees at 8 bases. The CDR3 consists of 16 residues. Germline V lookup: CDR1 MNHEY, CDR2 SMNVEV (reference sequence). V gave up 4 bases and J gave up 5 bases; unmatched junction bases: 10.